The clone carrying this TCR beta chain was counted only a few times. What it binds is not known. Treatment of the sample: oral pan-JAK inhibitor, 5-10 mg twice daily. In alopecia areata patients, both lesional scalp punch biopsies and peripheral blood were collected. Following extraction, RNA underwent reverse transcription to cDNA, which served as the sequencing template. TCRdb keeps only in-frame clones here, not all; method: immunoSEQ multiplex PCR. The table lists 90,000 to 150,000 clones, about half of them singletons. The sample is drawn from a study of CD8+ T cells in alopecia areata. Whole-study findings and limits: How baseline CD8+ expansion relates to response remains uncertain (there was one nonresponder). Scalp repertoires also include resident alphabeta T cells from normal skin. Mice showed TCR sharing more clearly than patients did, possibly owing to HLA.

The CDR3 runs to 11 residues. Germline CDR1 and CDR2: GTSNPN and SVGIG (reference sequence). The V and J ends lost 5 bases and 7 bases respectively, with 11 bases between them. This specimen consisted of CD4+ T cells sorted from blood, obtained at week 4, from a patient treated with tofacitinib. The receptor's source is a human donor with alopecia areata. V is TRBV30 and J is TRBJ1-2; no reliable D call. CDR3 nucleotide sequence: TGTGCCTGGTCCCCGTTATCTGGCTACACCTTC. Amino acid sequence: CAWSPLSGYTF.